This T cell receptor (beta chain) came from a study of T cells in Graves' hyperthyroidism and ophthalmopathy. Study observations and caveats: Most thyroid-expanded clonotypes above 0.001 were also found in blood.

Together with thyroid ultrasound, orbital computed tomography, serum thyroxine and TRAb, clinical symptoms were used for diagnoses. RNA transcripts were the template for amplifying TCR beta CDR3 regions. The study used the HTBI primer set for a first-round RT-PCR of the TCR CDR3. TCRdb passed the multiplex PCR reads through MiXCR, listing each CDR3 protein once. There are 540,000 or so distinct CDR3 sequences in the sample; around 42% occur only once, and around 19% lies in the top ten. Germline V lookup: CDR1 SEHNR, CDR2 FQNEAQ (reference sequence). The CDR3 runs to 14 residues. A remark on this clonotype: What it binds is not known. An end of the junction differs from the germline gene, which may be a read error.

V usage is TRBV7-9 and J usage is TRBJ2-7; 10 bases map to TRBD2. This TCR was sampled from an adult woman with Graves' disease, either hyperthyroidism or ophthalmopathy (not recorded which). Source material: peripheral blood or thyroid tissue (not recorded which). CDR3 protein: CTSSLGAGGPGQYF. As DNA, the CDR3 is TGTACCAGCAGCTTAGGAGCGGGAGGGCCGGGGCAGTACTTC.